This T cell receptor beta chain was observed in a study of blood T cells in healthy people across ages. Notes on the study in general: Diversity figures based on one million T cells were deemed too low. Leaving the PBMCs unsorted stopped any conclusive comparison of naive versus antigen-experienced cells. Possibly confounding the expanded clonotype changes was the fact that donor CMV status was unknown.

The CDR3 covers 16 residues. V was pared by 6 bases and J by 4 bases, with 18 bases between. Primers used in a second PCR of roughly 6 to 12 cycles were a sample-barcoded 5' primer and a J-beta primer mix. Every cDNA was tagged by a template-switch adaptor with 12 random nucleotides. TCRdb passed the 5' RACE reads through MiXCR, listing each CDR3 protein once. Of around 690,000 distinct CDR3 sequences listed, 58% are singletons. Concerning this clonotype: Antigen: not known.

The sample comprised blood. The V and J genes are TRBV12-3 or TRBV12-4 and TRBJ1-4; a possible D gene is TRBD1 (6 bases). The clonotype was recovered from a man in his sixties in good health. CDR3 DNA: TGTGCCAGCAGCTCCTATGTGGGGGGCCTTAATGAAAAACTGTTTTTT. Its translation: CASSSYVGGLNEKLFF.